A single sample is the source of the 4 T cell receptor beta chains below, sequenced in a study of blood T cells in healthy people across ages. For the second PCR, which ran for about 7 to 11 cycles, a sample-barcoded 5' primer and a J-beta primer mix were used. TCRdb re-derived calls from the 5' RACE reads in MiXCR, one entry per CDR3 protein. Counted here are around 1.7 million distinct CDR3 sequences, 28% occurring once; the ten biggest clones make up 6.5% to 8.5%. The sequenced sample consisted of blood. These receptors were taken from a young woman in good health.

The chain recombines TRBV5-1 with TRBJ2-5; D may be TRBD1 or TRBD2 (5 bases each). Germline loops: CDR1 SGHRS, CDR2 YFSETQ. Trimming left V 1 base short and J 0 bases short, with 7 bases between. This CDR3 spans 14 amino acids. CDR3 sequence: CASSLMGDQETQYF. The CDR3 nucleotides read TGCGCCAGCAGCTTGATGGGGGACCAAGAGACCCAGTACTTC.

The chain recombines TRBV6-2 or TRBV6-3 with TRBJ2-2; 14 nucleotides match TRBD2. Germline CDR1 MNHEY, CDR2 SVGEGT. With V trimmed by 4 bases and J by 0 bases, 13 bases remained unmatched. CDR3 size: 21 residues. CDR3 DNA sequence: TGTGCCAGCAGTTCCCGACTAGCGGGAGGGCTAGTTCAGGCGAACACCGGGGAGCTGTTTTTT. Protein product: CASSSRLAGGLVQANTGELFF.

Only a few counts were recorded for this clonotype. The rearrangement links TRBV27 to TRBJ2-5, with D possibly being TRBD1 or TRBD2 (5 bases each). This CDR3 is built from 14 residues. Trimming cost V 7 bases and J 11 bases, with 23 bases left between them. Looked up from germline, CDR1 is MNHEY and CDR2 is SMNVEV (reference sequence). This CDR3 reads CASKRMGPQGFQYF. CDR3 sequence (DNA): TGTGCCAGCAAACGAATGGGACCTCAAGGGTTTCAGTACTTC.

The chain combines TRBV7-9 with TRBJ2-1, with D maybe TRBD1 (6 bases). The CDR3 totals 16 residues. Trimming cost V 1 base and J 1 base, with 11 bases left between them. Germline CDR1 SEHNR, CDR2 FQNEAQ (reference sequence). The CDR3 coding sequence is TGTGCCAGCAGCTTAGACAGGGTAGGGTCCTACAATGAGCAGTTCTTC. It encodes CASSLDRVGSYNEQFF.